Below, 18 T cell receptor beta chains from the same sample are listed, as sequenced in a study of cytomegalovirus exposure and HLA in healthy donors. Measured with immunoSEQ multiplex PCR; TCRdb has only the in-frame clones, and not every one. The profile covers about 120,000 clones, with 89% appearing a single time and 1.2% taken by the ten largest. Sequenced material: PBMCs. The receptor set was obtained from a woman aged 18-29 years in good health and CMV-seronegative.

This clone has a single count. The rearrangement joins TRBV15 to TRBJ1-3; D gene unclear. CDR3 length: 15 amino acids. V gave up 6 bases and J gave up 0 bases, with 12 bases separating them. Looked up from germline, CDR1 is LNHNV and CDR2 is YYDKDF (reference sequence). CDR3: CATSTSGGSGNTIYF. CDR3 nucleotides: TGTGCCACCAGTACCTCTGGAGGCTCTGGAAACACCATATATTTT.

The J gene is TRBJ2-3, the V gene TRBV29-1, with D possibly matching TRBD1 (5 bases). V was pared by 5 bases and J by 1 base, with 10 bases between. CDR3 size: 13 residues. The germline CDR1 and CDR2 sequences are SQVTM and ANQGSEA. CDR3 in DNA: TGCAGCGTTATCAAAGGGGGCACAGATACGCAGTATTTT. It is translated as CSVIKGGTDTQYF.

The rearrangement links TRBV4-1 to TRBJ2-3; D is ambiguous. Germline CDR1 MGHRA, CDR2 YSYEKL. Trimming took off 3 bases at V and 4 bases at J, with 8 bases between the two ends. The CDR3 spans 13 residues. CDR3 residues: CASSHVYADTQYF. For the CDR3, the DNA is TGCGCCAGCAGCCATGTTTATGCAGATACGCAGTATTTT.

This rearrangement joins TRBV19 to TRBJ1-2, with D uncertain. Looked up from germline, CDR1 is LNHDA and CDR2 is SQIVND (reference sequence). This CDR3 is 15 amino acids long. Trimming removed 4 bases at V and 0 bases at J, with 12 bases between. The chain's CDR3 is CASSTLLGANYGYTF. CDR3 sequence (DNA): TGTGCCAGTAGTACGCTACTCGGGGCTAACTATGGCTACACCTTC. Drawing the rest from reference TRBV19 and TRBJ1-2, the complete variable domain is DGGITQSPKYLFRKEGQNVTLSCEQNLNHDAMYWYRQDPGQGLRLIYYSQIVNDFQKGDIAEGYSVSREKKESFPLTVTSAQKNPTAFYLCASSTLLGANYGYTFGSGTRLTVV.

This rearrangement joins TRBV6-6 to TRBJ1-2; D gene ambiguous. Between the trimmed V and J ends, which lost 8 bases and 2 bases, there was a span of 6 bases. This CDR3 has 11 amino acids. Germline V CDR1 and CDR2: MNHNY, SVGAGI (reference sequence). The CDR3 DNA is TGTGCCAGCGAGGAAAACTATGGCTACACCTTC. It yields the protein CASEENYGYTF.

This chain links TRBV23-1 with TRBJ2-3; TRBD1 is a possible D gene (5 bases). TRBV23-1 is an ORF, and what it does is uncertain. With 3 bases removed from V and 2 bases from J, the gap between germline ends came to 18 bases. This CDR3 is 17 amino acids long. DNA of the CDR3: TGCGCCAGCAGTCAGGGGCGCGGTGGTGGGGCCACAGATACGCAGTATTTT. Its protein is CASSQGRGGGATDTQYF.

The gene calls are TRBV11-1 and TRBJ1-6; a possible D gene is TRBD1 (5 bases). The CDR3 runs 13 residues. CDR1 is SGHAT, CDR2 FQDESV, per germline (reference sequence). The V and J ends lost 5 bases and 6 bases respectively, with 8 bases between them. The CDR3 is CASSPGLNSPLHF. As DNA, the CDR3 is TGTGCCAGCAGCCCGGGACTTAATTCACCCCTCCACTTT.

In its sample, this clone was seen once. The rearrangement links TRBV2 to TRBJ1-2, with a tentative D call TRBD1 (5 bases). Deletions cut 4 bases from V and 2 bases from J, with 14 bases between. The CDR3 runs 15 residues. Germline assignment: CDR1 SNHLY and CDR2 FYNNEI. The CDR3 nucleotides are TGTGCCAGCAGTGGAAATTTTGCAGGGAACTATGGCTACACCTTC. Its translation: CASSGNFAGNYGYTF. Combining the CDR3 with reference TRBV2 and TRBJ1-2 gives the whole variable domain EPEVTQTPSHQVTQMGQEVILRCVPISNHLYFYWYRQILGQKVEFLVSFYNNEISEKSEIFDDQFSVERPDGSNFTLKIRSTKLEDSAMYFCASSGNFAGNYGYTFGSGTRLTVV.

The chain uses TRBV29-1 and TRBJ1-3; D perhaps matches TRBD1 (5 bases). Germline V gene sequence: CDR1 SQVTM, CDR2 ANQGSEA. The germline V and J ends were trimmed by 7 bases and 4 bases, with 14 bases remaining between them. The length of the CDR3 is 13 residues. Here the CDR3 DNA reads TGCAGCGCCCTCCGACAGTTGGGAAACACCATATATTTT. Residues: CSALRQLGNTIYF. The variable domain in full, with the rest retrieved from reference TRBV29-1 and TRBJ1-3, is SAVISQKPSRDICQRGTSLTIQCQVDSQVTMMFWYRQQPGQSLTLIATANQGSEATYESGFVIDKFPISRPNLTFSTLTVSNMSPEDSSIYLCSALRQLGNTIYFGEGSWLTVV.

This clone was counted only a few times. The chain joins TRBV5-4 to TRBJ2-5, with D possibly TRBD2 on 5 matching bases. The germline CDR1 and CDR2 sequences are SGHNT and YYREEE (reference sequence). The CDR3 length is 14 residues. V lost 0 bases and J 7 bases, leaving 13 bases between the germline ends. The CDR3 region is CASSLVSSSPTQYF. For the CDR3, the DNA is TGTGCCAGCAGCTTGGTGTCTAGCTCTCCGACCCAGTACTTC.

This chain connects TRBV5-1 to TRBJ1-1; 7 bases match TRBD1. Per the germline V gene, CDR1 is SGHRS and CDR2 is YFSETQ. The CDR3 has 14 residues. J was trimmed by 4 bases and V by 6 bases; bases with no gene match: 9. The CDR3 reads CASKLLTGPTEAFF. The CDR3 region has the DNA TGCGCCAGCAAATTGCTGACAGGGCCCACTGAAGCTTTCTTT.

V usage is TRBV6-5 and J usage is TRBJ2-1; D may be TRBD1 (5 bases). Germline-derived CDR1 and CDR2 are MNHEY and SVGAGI. V was cut by 1 base and J by 8 bases, with 12 bases left in between. This CDR3 has 14 residues. CDR3 in DNA: TGTGCCAGCAGTTACTTGTCAGGGTGGGATGAGCAGTTCTTC. Its protein is CASSYLSGWDEQFF.

The chain combines TRBV6-5 with TRBJ2-5, with D possibly matching TRBD1 (6 bases). V dropped 2 bases and J dropped 5 bases, with 18 bases sitting between them. Germline V CDR1 and CDR2: MNHEY, SVGAGI. The CDR3 sequence is 16 residues long. This CDR3 reads CASSYGAGVIGETQYF. The CDR3 nucleotides are TGTGCCAGCAGTTACGGCGCAGGGGTGATCGGGGAGACCCAGTACTTC.

This clone was counted a single time. This chain links TRBV6-5 with TRBJ1-1, with D unclear. V was trimmed by 2 bases and J by 1 base, leaving 8 bases between them. The CDR3 runs to 14 residues. Germline values: CDR1 MNHEY, CDR2 SVGAGI. CDR3 bases: TGTGCCAGCAGTTACAAACACCAGAACACTGAAGCTTTCTTT. Protein product: CASSYKHQNTEAFF.

This clone was seen just once. This rearrangement joins TRBV6-5 to TRBJ1-1; maybe TRBD1 (5 bases). The length of the CDR3 is 16 residues. Germline CDR1 MNHEY, CDR2 SVGAGI. V dropped 4 bases and J dropped 1 base, with 16 bases sitting between them. CDR3 sequence: CASSFRVRQGNTEAFF. CDR3 nucleotides: TGTGCCAGCAGTTTCAGGGTCCGGCAGGGGAACACTGAAGCTTTCTTT.

This clone was picked up one time. The chain has TRBV4-2 and TRBJ1-2; D not certain. The CDR3 runs to 15 residues. The V end lost 0 bases, the J end lost 4 bases, and 12 bases lay between the germline ends. Germline V lookup: CDR1 LGHNA, CDR2 YNFKEQ. CDR3 sequence: CASSQDGHLLYGYTF. The CDR3 region has the DNA TGTGCCAGCAGCCAAGATGGGCACCTCCTCTATGGCTACACCTTC.

The CDR3 coding sequence is TGTGCCAGCAGTGGATACGGGACTAGCGTCGGCACAGATACGCAGTATTTT. This sequence encodes CASSGYGTSVGTDTQYF. The chain carries TRBV6-1 and TRBJ2-3; TRBD2 agrees at 10 bases. CDR3 length: 17 amino acids. CDR1 and CDR2 (germline): MNHNS, SASEGT. V dropped 4 bases and J dropped 1; count of bases not matched to a gene: 8.

This chain uses TRBV6-5 with TRBJ1-4; 12 bases line up with TRBD1. V lost 5 bases to trimming and J lost 13 bases; unmatched junction nucleotides: 5. The CDR3 runs to 13 residues. Germline CDR1 is MNHEY and CDR2 is SVGAGI. CDR3 DNA sequence: TGTGCCAGCAGTGCGGGGACAGGGGGCGGACTGTTTTTT. Translating it yields CASSAGTGGGLFF.